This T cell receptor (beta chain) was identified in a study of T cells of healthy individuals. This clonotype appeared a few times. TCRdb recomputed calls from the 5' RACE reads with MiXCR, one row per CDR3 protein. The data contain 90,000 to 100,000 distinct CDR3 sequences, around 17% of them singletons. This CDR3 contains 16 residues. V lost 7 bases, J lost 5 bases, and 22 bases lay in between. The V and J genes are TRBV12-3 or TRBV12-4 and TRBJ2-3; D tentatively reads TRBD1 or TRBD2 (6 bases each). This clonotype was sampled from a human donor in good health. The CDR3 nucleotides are TGTGCCAGCACCCTAGCCCTTACAGGGAGGAGAGATACGCAGTATTTT. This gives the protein CASTLALTGRRDTQYF.